This TCR beta chain came from a study of cytomegalovirus exposure and HLA in healthy donors. To note about this clone: What it binds is unknown.

13 Jbeta primers and 60 Vbeta primers were used for the PCR. The repertoire was sequenced with immunoSEQ multiplex PCR; TCRdb's copy has only in-frame clones and lacks some. The table lists 95,000 to 120,000 clones, around 73% of them singletons. Study outcomes and limitations: In a later analysis, HLA-C alleles had the fewest associated TCRs, DRB1 alleles the most.

V gave up 7 bases and J gave up 7 bases, with 17 bases separating them. CDR3 length equals 14 residues. The germline V gene has CDR1 KGHSH and CDR2 LQKENI. The clonotype originates from a woman aged 25 to 39 in good health and CMV-seropositive. Sequencing was done on a sample of PBMCs. The V and J genes are TRBV18 and TRBJ2-1; D gene uncertain. CDR3 loop: CASFDRVERNEQFF. CDR3 bases: TGTGCCAGCTTCGATCGGGTCGAAAGGAATGAGCAGTTCTTC.